This is a list of T cell receptor beta chains from one sample in a study of immune evolution from preneoplasia to lung adenocarcinoma. The repertoire was sequenced with immunoSEQ multiplex PCR; TCRdb's copy has only in-frame clones and lacks some. Among some 6,000 clones listed, 70% to 85% were seen once. The sequenced sample consisted of FFPE adjacent normal lung tissue. Source of these receptors: a person aged 65 to 85 with lung adenocarcinoma. Both conserved end residues are trimmed from each CDR3. The D gene is left open where the match is weak.

j_gene: TRBJ2-3; len: 14; d_gene: TRBD1; v_gene: TRBV30; CDR3aa: AWSGLWDRTTDTQY
j_gene: TRBJ1-2; len: 12; d_gene: -; v_gene: TRBV29-1; CDR3aa: SVEELTGSGGYT
j_gene: TRBJ2-2; len: 11; d_gene: -; v_gene: TRBV7-9; CDR3aa: ASSLGSGGELF
j_gene: TRBJ2-1; len: 13; d_gene: TRBD2; v_gene: TRBV27; CDR3aa: ASRAGLAGYNEQF
j_gene: TRBJ2-1; len: 15; d_gene: TRBD2; v_gene: TRBV6-1; CDR3aa: ASSEGGGGAAYYEQF
j_gene: TRBJ1-2; len: 13; d_gene: TRBD1; v_gene: TRBV2; CDR3aa: ASSEPGTGAYGYT
j_gene: TRBJ2-3; len: 13; d_gene: -; v_gene: TRBV29-1; CDR3aa: SVEYYSRSTDTQY
j_gene: TRBJ2-7; len: 13; d_gene: -; v_gene: TRBV27; CDR3aa: ASSYQGTKRYEQY
j_gene: TRBJ1-4; len: 10; d_gene: -; v_gene: TRBV30; CDR3aa: ACDPGAGILF
j_gene: TRBJ2-7; len: 11; d_gene: -; v_gene: TRBV10-1; CDR3aa: ASSERFSYEQY
j_gene: TRBJ2-2; len: 14; d_gene: -; v_gene: TRBV19; CDR3aa: ASSIASPVGSGELF
j_gene: TRBJ2-5; len: 12; d_gene: -; v_gene: TRBV28; CDR3aa: ASSPDGSKFTQY
j_gene: TRBJ2-3; len: 11; d_gene: -; v_gene: TRBV7-9; CDR3aa: ASSKDPIDTQY
j_gene: TRBJ2-2; len: 13; d_gene: -; v_gene: TRBV5-1; CDR3aa: ASSLDGPNTGELF
j_gene: TRBJ2-5; len: 12; d_gene: -; v_gene: TRBV2; CDR3aa: ASRRTSYQETQY
j_gene: TRBJ2-3; len: 13; d_gene: -; v_gene: TRBV5-1; CDR3aa: ASSPNLAISDTQY
j_gene: TRBJ2-5; len: 12; d_gene: -; v_gene: TRBV7-8; CDR3aa: ASRKPGRQETQY
j_gene: TRBJ1-3; len: 13; d_gene: -; v_gene: TRBV7-9; CDR3aa: ASSFSSNSGNTIY
j_gene: TRBJ2-1; len: 10; d_gene: TRBD1; v_gene: TRBV6-5; CDR3aa: ASSLGTAEQF
j_gene: TRBJ2-7; len: 13; d_gene: -; v_gene: TRBV7-6; CDR3aa: ASSSSRGDSYEQY
j_gene: TRBJ1-1; len: 13; d_gene: -; v_gene: TRBV5-6; CDR3aa: ASSFPPGMNTEAF
j_gene: TRBJ2-1; len: 14; d_gene: TRBD2; v_gene: TRBV28; CDR3aa: ASSTPGLEGGNEQF
j_gene: TRBJ2-7; len: 9; d_gene: -; v_gene: TRBV28; CDR3aa: ASSQSYEQY
j_gene: TRBJ2-7; len: 12; d_gene: TRBD1; v_gene: TRBV30; CDR3aa: AWAGTGFFYEQY
j_gene: TRBJ2-3; len: 13; d_gene: TRBD2; v_gene: TRBV5-1; CDR3aa: ASSWTRGTTDTQY
j_gene: TRBJ2-2; len: 10; d_gene: -; v_gene: TRBV7-2; CDR3aa: ASSRTEGELF
j_gene: TRBJ2-1; len: 13; d_gene: -; v_gene: TRBV27; CDR3aa: ASSFTGSSYNEQF
j_gene: TRBJ1-3; len: 8; d_gene: -; v_gene: TRBV29-1; CDR3aa: SVSADTIY
j_gene: TRBJ2-5; len: 15; d_gene: TRBD2; v_gene: TRBV19; CDR3aa: ASSTGLGGGPVETQY
j_gene: TRBJ1-1; len: 10; d_gene: -; v_gene: TRBV6-5; CDR3aa: ASGGARTEAF
j_gene: TRBJ2-7; len: 12; d_gene: TRBD2; v_gene: TRBV11-2; CDR3aa: ASSHGLGVREQY
j_gene: TRBJ1-1; len: 11; d_gene: TRBD1; v_gene: TRBV30; CDR3aa: AWSVGQGIEAF
j_gene: TRBJ2-5; len: 12; d_gene: -; v_gene: TRBV27; CDR3aa: ASSSISAFETQY
j_gene: TRBJ2-7; len: 11; d_gene: TRBD2; v_gene: TRBV11-2; CDR3aa: ASSLEGPSGRN
j_gene: TRBJ1-6; len: 13; d_gene: -; v_gene: TRBV10-3; CDR3aa: AISESKGGISPLH
j_gene: TRBJ2-3; len: 11; d_gene: TRBD2; v_gene: TRBV4-3; CDR3aa: ASSQRGGDTQY
j_gene: TRBJ2-1; len: 13; d_gene: TRBD2; v_gene: TRBV30; CDR3aa: AWSVSGGSYNEQF
j_gene: TRBJ2-4; len: 14; d_gene: TRBD1; v_gene: TRBV4-1; CDR3aa: ASSQDPDRARNIQY
j_gene: TRBJ2-7; len: 10; d_gene: -; v_gene: TRBV19; CDR3aa: ASSLDSYEQY
j_gene: TRBJ2-3; len: 11; d_gene: -; v_gene: TRBV27; CDR3aa: ASSLWSTDTQY
j_gene: TRBJ2-3; len: 13; d_gene: TRBD2; v_gene: TRBV6-1; CDR3aa: ASSRGLAGADTQY
j_gene: TRBJ1-2; len: 12; d_gene: TRBD1; v_gene: TRBV28; CDR3aa: AVLQDRARYGYT
j_gene: TRBJ2-5; len: 12; d_gene: -; v_gene: TRBV5-8; CDR3aa: ASSVTDGQETQY
j_gene: TRBJ1-1; len: 12; d_gene: -; v_gene: TRBV9; CDR3aa: ASSVAGEWTEAF
j_gene: TRBJ1-1; len: 10; d_gene: TRBD1; v_gene: TRBV30; CDR3aa: ACGQGSTEAF
j_gene: TRBJ2-5; len: 13; d_gene: -; v_gene: TRBV9; CDR3aa: ASSSGRQFQETQY